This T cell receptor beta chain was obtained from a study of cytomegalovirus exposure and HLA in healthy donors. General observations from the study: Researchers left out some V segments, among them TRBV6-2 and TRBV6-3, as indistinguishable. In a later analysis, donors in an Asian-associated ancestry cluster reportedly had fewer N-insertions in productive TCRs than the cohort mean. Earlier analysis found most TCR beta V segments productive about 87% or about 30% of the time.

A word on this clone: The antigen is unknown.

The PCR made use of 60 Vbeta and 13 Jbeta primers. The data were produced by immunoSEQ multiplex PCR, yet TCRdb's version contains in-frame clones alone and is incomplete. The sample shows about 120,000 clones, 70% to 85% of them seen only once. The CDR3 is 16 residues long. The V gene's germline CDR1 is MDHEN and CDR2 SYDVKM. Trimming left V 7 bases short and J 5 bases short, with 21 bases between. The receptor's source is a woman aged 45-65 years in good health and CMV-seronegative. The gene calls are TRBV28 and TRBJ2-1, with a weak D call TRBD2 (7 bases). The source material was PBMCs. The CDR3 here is CASTLGGGRTDNEQFF. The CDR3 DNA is TGTGCCAGCACCTTAGGGGGGGGGAGGACCGACAATGAGCAGTTCTTC.